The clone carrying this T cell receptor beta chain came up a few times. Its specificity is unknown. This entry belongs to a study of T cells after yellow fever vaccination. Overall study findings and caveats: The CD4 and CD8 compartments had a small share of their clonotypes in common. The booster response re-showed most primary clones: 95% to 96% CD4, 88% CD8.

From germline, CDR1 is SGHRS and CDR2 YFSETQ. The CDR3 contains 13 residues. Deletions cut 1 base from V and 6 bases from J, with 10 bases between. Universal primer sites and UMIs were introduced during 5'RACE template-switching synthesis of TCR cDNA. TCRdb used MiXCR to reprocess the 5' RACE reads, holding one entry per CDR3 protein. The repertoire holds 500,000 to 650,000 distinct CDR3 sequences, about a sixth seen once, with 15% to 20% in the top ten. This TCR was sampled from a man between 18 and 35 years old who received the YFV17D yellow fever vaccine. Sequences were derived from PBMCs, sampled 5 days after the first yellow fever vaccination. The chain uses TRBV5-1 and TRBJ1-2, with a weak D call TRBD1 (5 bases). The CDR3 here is CASSLNGDDGYTF. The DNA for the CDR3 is TGCGCCAGCAGCTTGAACGGGGACGATGGCTACACCTTC.